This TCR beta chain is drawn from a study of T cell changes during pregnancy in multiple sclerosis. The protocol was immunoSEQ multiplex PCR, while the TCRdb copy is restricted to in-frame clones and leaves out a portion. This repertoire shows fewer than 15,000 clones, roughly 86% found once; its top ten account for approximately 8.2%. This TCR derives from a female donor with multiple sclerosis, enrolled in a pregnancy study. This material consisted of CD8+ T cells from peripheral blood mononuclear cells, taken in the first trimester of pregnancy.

The CDR3 DNA follows: TGCGCCAGCAGCCAAGAACCCCGGATCGGGGGGCCCCCCAACTATGGCTACACCTTC. Its translation: CASSQEPRIGGPPNYGYTF. The chain recombines TRBV4-1 with TRBJ1-2; TRBD1 might be the D (6 bases). Germline CDR1 reads MGHRA; CDR2 reads YSYEKL. Trimming shortened V by 0 bases and J by 2 bases, and 22 bases separated the two germline ends. CDR3 length: 19 amino acids.